Following are 27 T cell receptor beta chains from one sample sequenced in a study of T-cell memory formation after mild COVID-19. TCRdb reanalysed the 5' RACE reads using MiXCR and keeps one entry per CDR3 protein. The sample lists about 470,000 distinct CDR3 sequences, around a quarter occurring once. Sequencing used PBMCs or a T cell subset sorted from them (not recorded which). The receptor source for this set is an adult woman who had mild COVID-19 (a few samples of this study predate the infection). Cell type and time point are not known.

The gene calls are TRBV20-1 and TRBJ2-1, with D maybe TRBD2 (6 bases). Germline lookup yields CDR1 DFQATT and CDR2 SNEGSKA (reference sequence). V lost 1 base and J lost 10, with 11 bases in between. CDR3 size: 12 residues. DNA of the CDR3: TGCAGTGCTAGAGGTCCGGGGGTGGAGCAGTTCTTC. This gives the protein CSARGPGVEQFF.

This clonotype came up a few times. V usage is TRBV20-1 and J usage is TRBJ2-7, with a tentative D call TRBD2 (6 bases). In germline, CDR1 is DFQATT, CDR2 SNEGSKA (reference sequence). The CDR3 length is 14 residues. Trimming cost V 3 bases and J 0 bases, with 12 bases left between them. The CDR3 nucleotides read TGCAGTGCTAGGAGCGGGCCAAGCTCCTACGAGCAGTACTTC. It codes for CSARSGPSSYEQYF.

This clonotype was seen many times. The V gene is TRBV24-1, the J gene TRBJ2-3, with TRBD2 identical over 8 bases. Germline CDR1 and CDR2: KGHDR and SFDVKD. Trimming removed 2 bases from V and 0 bases from J; junction bases left unmatched: 6. This CDR3 is built from 17 residues. The CDR3 DNA follows: TGTGCCACCAGTGATTCTGGCGGGGGGCCTAGCACAGATACGCAGTATTTT. This sequence encodes CATSDSGGGPSTDTQYF.

This clonotype was observed a handful of times. V usage is TRBV7-8 and J usage is TRBJ2-7, with TRBD2 matching over 8 bases. This CDR3 is built from 16 residues. Germline V gene lookup returns CDR1 SGHVS and CDR2 FQNEAQ. J was trimmed by 5 bases and V by 3 bases; bases with no gene match: 12. The CDR3 DNA reads as TGTGCCAGCAGCTTGATTGGGGGGACTAGTTTCCACGAGCAGTACTTC. Translation gives CASSLIGGTSFHEQYF.

The chain links TRBV21-1 to TRBJ2-1; TRBD1, the table's D call, lacks a check against the DNA. TRBV21-1 is described as a pseudogene. The CDR3 runs to 14 residues. CDR3: CASSRGLRYNEQFF. Here the CDR3 DNA reads TGTGCCAGCAGTAGGGGGCTCAGGTACAATGAGCAGTTCTTC.

The chain joins TRBV2 to TRBJ1-1, with 8 bases lining up with TRBD1. V shed 11 bases, J shed 5 bases, and the junction held 7 bases outside the gene matches. The CDR3 consists of 12 residues. Germline loops: CDR1 SNHLY, CDR2 FYNNEI. As DNA, the CDR3 is TGTGCCGACGGACAGGGAATGACTGAAGCTTTCTTT. This sequence encodes CADGQGMTEAFF.

This rearrangement joins TRBV2 to TRBJ2-1, with a weak D call TRBD2 (7 bases). The V end lost 4 bases, the J end lost 7 bases, and 17 bases lay between the germline ends. The CDR3 consists of 15 residues. The V gene's germline CDR1 is SNHLY and CDR2 FYNNEI. The CDR3 nucleotides are TGTGCCAGCAGTGGGAGGGGGGGCCGTTGGAATGAGCAGTTCTTC. Its protein is CASSGRGGRWNEQFF.

This clonotype was counted only a few times. The chain recombines TRBV4-3 with TRBJ2-1, with D possibly called TRBD1 or TRBD2 (5 bases each). Germline values: CDR1 LGHNA, CDR2 YSLEER. Trimming cost V 3 bases and J 9 bases, with 18 bases left between them. This CDR3 region has 15 residues. DNA for the CDR3: TGCGCCAGCAGCCAGGGGCCTAGCTTAATTGGTGAGCAGTTCTTC. Protein sequence: CASSQGPSLIGEQFF.

CDR3 nucleotides: TGTGCCACCAGTGATTATGCCGGGGAGCTGTTTTTT. Translated: CATSDYAGELFF. The chain combines TRBV24-1 with TRBJ2-2, with D unclear. Trimming cost V 2 bases and J 6 bases, with 3 bases left between them. Germline V gene data show CDR1 as KGHDR and CDR2 as SFDVKD. This CDR3 comprises 12 residues.

This clonotype was counted between two and nine times. V usage is TRBV24-1 and J usage is TRBJ2-1; D is uncertain. This CDR3 has 14 amino acids. V dropped 5 bases and J dropped 1 base, with 8 bases sitting between them. From germline, CDR1 is KGHDR and CDR2 SFDVKD. The CDR3 sequence: CATSGITSYNEQFF. The CDR3 DNA is TGTGCCACCAGTGGGATCACATCCTACAATGAGCAGTTCTTC.

This clonotype was counted between two and nine times. The chain recombines TRBV7-9 with TRBJ2-1, with 9 nucleotides matching TRBD2. The CDR3 consists of 18 residues. V gave up 2 bases and J gave up 3 bases; unmatched junction bases: 11. The germline gives CDR1 SEHNR, CDR2 FQNEAQ (reference sequence). The chain's CDR3 is CASSLPHGSGRNYNEQFF. DNA for the CDR3: TGTGCCAGCAGCTTACCTCATGGTAGCGGGAGAAACTACAATGAGCAGTTCTTC.

This clonotype occurred many times. The rearrangement links TRBV7-2 to TRBJ2-7; D is uncertain. This CDR3 contains 14 residues. The germline V gene has CDR1 SGHTA and CDR2 FQGNSA. Trimming cost V 2 bases and J 0 bases, with 8 bases left between them. The DNA of the CDR3 is TGTGCCAGCAGCTTACTTCACTCCTCCTACGAGCAGTACTTC. Encoded protein: CASSLLHSSYEQYF.

J is TRBJ2-2 and V is TRBV5-1; 7 nucleotides line up with TRBD1. The germline V gene has CDR1 SGHRS and CDR2 YFSETQ. V shed 6 bases, J shed 0 bases, and the junction held 8 bases outside the gene matches. There are 16 residues in the CDR3. The CDR3 nucleotides are TGCGCCAGCACCGGTACCGGGACAGCGAACACCGGGGAGCTGTTTTTT. It translates to CASTGTGTANTGELFF.

The chain carries TRBV7-9 and TRBJ2-3; D is unresolved. Trimming cost V 5 bases and J 2 bases, with 8 bases left between them. Germline lookup yields CDR1 SEHNR and CDR2 FQNEAQ (reference sequence). This CDR3 is 13 amino acids long. The CDR3 region is CASSDKATDTQYF. CDR3 nucleotides: TGTGCCAGCAGCGACAAGGCCACAGATACGCAGTATTTT.

A few counts support this clonotype. This chain connects TRBV24-1 to TRBJ2-1; 7 nucleotides line up with TRBD1. Per the germline V gene, CDR1 is KGHDR and CDR2 is SFDVKD. CDR3 size: 14 residues. The V and J ends lost 2 bases and 12 bases, in that order; junction bases with no gene match: 9. Here the CDR3 reads CATSDSKPGGSQFF. The CDR3 nucleotides read TGTGCCACCAGTGATTCCAAGCCAGGGGGTTCGCAGTTCTTC.

The chain is built from TRBV29-1 and TRBJ1-1; D might be TRBD1 (5 bases). The V and J ends lost 7 bases and 1 base respectively, with 13 bases between them. The CDR3 extends over 13 amino acids. Germline-derived CDR1 and CDR2 are SQVTM and ANQGSEA. The CDR3 region has the DNA TGCAGCGCTACCGGGACGCAGAACACTGAAGCTTTCTTT. Protein sequence: CSATGTQNTEAFF. The full variable domain, in which reference TRBV29-1 and TRBJ1-1 provide the parts outside the CDR3, is SAVISQKPSRDICQRGTSLTIQCQVDSQVTMMFWYRQQPGQSLTLIATANQGSEATYESGFVIDKFPISRPNLTFSTLTVSNMSPEDSSIYLCSATGTQNTEAFFGQGTRLTVV.

The chain combines TRBV5-6 with TRBJ2-3, with TRBD2 as a possible D gene (5 bases). This CDR3 contains 14 residues. Trimming took 4 bases from V and 7 from J, leaving 16 bases between them. Germline V CDR1 and CDR2: SGHDT, YYEEEE. CDR3: CASSPGEITHTQYF. CDR3 coding DNA: TGTGCCAGCAGCCCCGGGGAGATCACCCATACGCAGTATTTT.

This clonotype was picked up a small number of times. The gene calls are TRBV10-2 and TRBJ2-2, with D perhaps matching TRBD2 (7 bases). This CDR3 has 15 residues. Trimming removed 6 bases at V and 3 bases at J, with 14 bases between. Germline V gene sequence: CDR1 WSHSY, CDR2 SAAADI. In DNA form, the CDR3 reads TGCGCCAGCAGGGAGGGGGGGCTGGACACCGGGGAGCTGTTTTTT. Encoded protein: CASREGGLDTGELFF.

The genes are TRBV29-1 and TRBJ2-1; D gene uncertain. From germline, CDR1 is SQVTM and CDR2 ANQGSEA. This CDR3 has 10 amino acids. Trimming cost V 0 bases and J 12 bases, with 6 bases left between them. The chain's CDR3 is CSVEETPQFF. The CDR3 DNA follows: TGCAGCGTTGAAGAGACGCCGCAGTTCTTC.

A single count supports this clonotype. The rearrangement uses TRBV11-2 and TRBJ2-3; TRBD1 is a possible D gene (6 bases). V was trimmed by 3 bases and J by 7 bases, leaving 23 bases between them. This CDR3 region has 17 residues. In germline, CDR1 is SGHAT, CDR2 FQNNGV. The CDR3 region is CASSFAPDVTRGYTQYF. The CDR3 nucleotides are TGTGCCAGCAGCTTCGCGCCAGACGTCACCAGGGGTTATACGCAGTATTTT.

The chain links TRBV9 to TRBJ2-1; 9 bases align to TRBD2. Germline CDR1 reads SGDLS; CDR2 reads YYNGEE. The V and J ends lost 2 bases and 6 bases, in that order; junction bases with no gene match: 9. This CDR3 comprises 16 residues. CDR3 amino acids: CASSVGGGGLGNEQFF. The CDR3 coding sequence is TGTGCCAGCAGCGTGGGCGGGGGGGGTTTAGGCAATGAGCAGTTCTTC.

This clonotype showed up just once. The CDR3 here is CSVGSGLTYEQYF. The CDR3 nucleotides read TGCAGCGTTGGTTCTGGGCTCACCTACGAGCAGTACTTC. The chain recombines TRBV29-1 with TRBJ2-7; D unresolved. Trimming took 4 bases from V and 2 from J, leaving 12 bases between them. The CDR3 consists of 13 residues. Germline V CDR1 and CDR2: SQVTM, ANQGSEA.

This clonotype was observed a handful of times. V and J are TRBV5-1 and TRBJ2-1, with 14 bases lining up with TRBD2. This CDR3 is 17 amino acids long. Losses at the gene ends were 4 bases for V and 0 bases for J; bases not matched to a gene: 3. Germline-derived CDR1 and CDR2 are SGHRS and YFSETQ. The CDR3 nucleotides are TGCGCCAGCAGCGCTGGACTAGCGGGGGGCTCCTACAATGAGCAGTTCTTC. Protein product: CASSAGLAGGSYNEQFF.

V is TRBV21-1 and J is TRBJ1-1. TRBV21-1 is a pseudogene. CDR3 length: 16 amino acids. The CDR3 is CASSPSGGEWFTEAFF. Written as DNA, the CDR3 is TGTGCCAGCAGCCCATCCGGCGGGGAATGGTTCACTGAAGCTTTCTTT.

This clonotype was detected only a few times. This chain connects TRBV4-1 to TRBJ2-3; a possible D gene is TRBD1 (5 bases). The CDR3 covers 17 residues. Trimming cost V 0 bases and J 0 bases, with 13 bases left between them. Germline assignment: CDR1 MGHRA and CDR2 YSYEKL. This CDR3 reads CASSQEAQGGSTDTQYF. The CDR3 region has the DNA TGCGCCAGCAGCCAAGAAGCTCAGGGCGGTAGCACAGATACGCAGTATTTT.

This clonotype was seen more than once but under ten times. The chain uses TRBV5-8 and TRBJ2-7; tentatively, D is TRBD2 (5 bases). V was clipped by 2 bases and J by 3 bases, with 12 bases between them. The length of the CDR3 is 14 residues. The germline V gene encodes CDR1 SGHTS and CDR2 YDEGEE. The CDR3, as DNA: TGTGCCAGCAGCTTCCCGGGGTCCCACTACGAGCAGTACTTC. It yields the protein CASSFPGSHYEQYF.

This chain uses TRBV5-1 with TRBJ1-2, with TRBD1 matching 7 bases. V lost 4 bases to trimming and J lost 6 bases; unmatched junction nucleotides: 9. Per germline, CDR1 SGHRS and CDR2 YFSETQ. The CDR3 contains 14 residues. The CDR3, as DNA: TGCGCCAGCAGCATAGAGCCGGGACAGCATGGCTACACCTTC. As protein: CASSIEPGQHGYTF.